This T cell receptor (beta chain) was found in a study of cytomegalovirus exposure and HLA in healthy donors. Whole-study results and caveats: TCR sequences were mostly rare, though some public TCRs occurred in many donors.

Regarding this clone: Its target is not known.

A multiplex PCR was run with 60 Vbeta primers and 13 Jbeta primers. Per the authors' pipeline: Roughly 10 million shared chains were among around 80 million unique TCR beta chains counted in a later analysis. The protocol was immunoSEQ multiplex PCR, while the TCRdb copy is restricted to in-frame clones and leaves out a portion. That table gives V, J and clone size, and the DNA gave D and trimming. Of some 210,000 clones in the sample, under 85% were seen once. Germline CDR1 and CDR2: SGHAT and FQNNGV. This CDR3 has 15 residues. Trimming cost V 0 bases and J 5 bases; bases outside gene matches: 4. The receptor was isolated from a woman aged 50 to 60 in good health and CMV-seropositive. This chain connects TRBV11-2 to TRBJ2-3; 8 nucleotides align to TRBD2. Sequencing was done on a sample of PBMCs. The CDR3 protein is CASSLDRGGVDTQYF. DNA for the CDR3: TGTGCCAGCAGCTTAGATCGGGGGGGTGTAGATACGCAGTATTTT.